This T cell receptor beta chain was sequenced during a study of cytomegalovirus exposure and HLA in healthy donors. In the study overall: Early release data held some 79 million unique TCRs from HLA-typed donors. Study-level points and caveats: In an earlier analysis, about 87% or about 30%: the productive usage of most TCR beta V segments. The study carried out a later analysis of TCR beta sequences. It associated some 17,000 of them with specific HLA alleles at a false discovery rate of 0.05. A likely sequencing artifact accounted for one observed cluster of highly shared sequence variants.

Trimming took off 3 bases at V and 4 bases at J, with 7 bases between the two ends. CDR1 and CDR2 (germline): GTSNPN, SVGIG (reference sequence). This CDR3 is built from 12 residues. The PCR contained 60 Vbeta and 13 Jbeta primers. Generated by immunoSEQ multiplex PCR, the TCRdb table keeps only in-frame clones and is missing some. The top ten hold under 0.8% of the sample, which has more than 150,000 clones, approximately 80% seen once. In regard to this clone: Its target is not known.

The TCR comes from a boy aged 10-17 years in good health and CMV-seronegative. The source material was PBMCs. The chain carries TRBV30 and TRBJ2-1; D not resolved. For the CDR3, the DNA is TGTGCCTGGAGCCCGGAGTACAATGAGCAGTTCTTC. This encodes CAWSPEYNEQFF.